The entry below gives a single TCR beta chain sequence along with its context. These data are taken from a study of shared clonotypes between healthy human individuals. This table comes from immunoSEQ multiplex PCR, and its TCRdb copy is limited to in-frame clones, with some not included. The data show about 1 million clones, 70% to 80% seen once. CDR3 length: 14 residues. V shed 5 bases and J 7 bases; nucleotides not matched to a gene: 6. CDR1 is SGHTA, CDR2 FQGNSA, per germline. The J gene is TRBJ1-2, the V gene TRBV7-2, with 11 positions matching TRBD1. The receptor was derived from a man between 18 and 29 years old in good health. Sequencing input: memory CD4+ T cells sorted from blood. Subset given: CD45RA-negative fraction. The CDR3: CASSPGQGALGYTF. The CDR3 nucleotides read TGTGCCAGCAGCCCCGGACAGGGGGCTCTTGGCTACACCTTC.